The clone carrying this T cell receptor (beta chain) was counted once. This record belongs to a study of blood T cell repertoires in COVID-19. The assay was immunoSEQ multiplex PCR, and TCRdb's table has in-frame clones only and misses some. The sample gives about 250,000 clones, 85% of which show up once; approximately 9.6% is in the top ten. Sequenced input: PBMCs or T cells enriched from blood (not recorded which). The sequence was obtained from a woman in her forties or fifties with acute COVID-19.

This chain's CDR3 is CASSPDRGQYEQYF. In nucleotides, the CDR3 is TGTGCCAGCAGCCCCGACAGGGGGCAATACGAGCAGTACTTC. The chain recombines TRBV6-5 with TRBJ2-7, with 10 bases matching TRBD1. The trim removed 6 bases at V and 4 bases at J, leaving 6 bases unmatched. CDR1 MNHEY and CDR2 SVGAGI come from the germline V gene. The CDR3 runs 14 residues.